This TCR beta chain is drawn from a study of PD-1 blockade in mismatch repair-deficient tumors. The overall study: Enrolled about 2012-2016, patients had progressing, pretreated mismatch repair-deficient cancers of 12 to 13 types. Study results and limitations: Tumor-resident clones, often absent from pretreatment blood, expanded after pembrolizumab and then contracted.

Here immunoSEQ multiplex PCR was the method, and the copy in TCRdb shows in-frame clones only, minus some. Of about 35,000 clones detected, approximately 84% appear once; the ten largest clones hold about 3.3%. CDR3 size: 13 residues. V lost 10 bases and J lost 5; bases outside the gene matches: 9. CDR1 and CDR2 from the germline V gene are ENHRY and SYGVKD. As for this clone: Its antigen remains unidentified.

A few pembrolizumab responders had their TCRs sequenced. The receptor comes from an adult with mismatch repair-deficient cancer. The chain is built from TRBV10-3 and TRBJ1-1; the match to TRBD1 covers 8 bases. Here the sequenced sample was PBMCs, taken less than 7 weeks after starting pembrolizumab. The CDR3 region is CATWTGFMTEAFF. The DNA of the CDR3 is TGTGCCACTTGGACAGGGTTCATGACTGAAGCTTTCTTT.